This entry features one T cell receptor (beta chain) sequence. Its specificity is not known. The data were taken from a study of T cell responses to AZD1222 COVID-19 vaccine. Findings of the study overall: The sample set comprised mostly white British donors with more females, and clonal diversity was possibly underestimated. Two AZD1222 administrations were followed by greater Spike-specific TCR breadth and depth. Of the AZD1222 recipients, only six were seropositive at baseline.

Profiling relied on immunoSEQ multiplex PCR, and the TCRdb table lists in-frame clones only, not all of them. The profile shows about 110,000 clones, 70% to 90% of them singletons. The receptor was derived from an adult who received the AZD1222 COVID-19 vaccine. The input for sequencing was peripheral blood, taken 28 days after the second AZD1222 dose.

The CDR3 region is CSASRGTGANYGYTF. CDR3 DNA: TGCAGTGCTAGTAGAGGGACAGGGGCAAACTATGGCTACACCTTC. This chain links TRBV20-1 with TRBJ1-2; 10 bases line up with TRBD1. Per germline, CDR1 DFQATT and CDR2 SNEGSKA (reference sequence). With 3 bases clipped from V and 2 bases from J, the junction kept 6 bases outside the gene matches. The CDR3 length is 15 residues.